This T cell receptor beta chain comes out of a study of blood T cells in healthy people across ages. A second PCR, run for roughly 7 to 11 cycles, used a sample-barcoded 5' primer plus a J-beta primer mix. TCRdb re-analysed the 5' RACE reads in MiXCR, keeping a single row per CDR3 protein. The data hold 800,000 or so distinct CDR3 sequences, with less than 80% observed a single time. Trimming removed 1 base at V and 2 bases at J, with 11 bases between. This CDR3 comprises 14 residues. Germline V gives CDR1 DFQATT, CDR2 SNEGSKA (reference sequence). The chain combines TRBV20-1 with TRBJ2-5; possibly TRBD1 for D (6 bases). Sequencing used blood. The sequence was obtained from a young man in good health. CDR3 bases: TGCAGTGCTAGAGTTGGCGGACAGCAAGAGACCCAGTACTTC. It encodes CSARVGGQQETQYF.